This TCR beta chain was documented in a study of T cell responses to AZD1222 COVID-19 vaccine. General observations from the study: As reported, nearly half of all spike-specific TCRs target variant regions that are unmutated. Clonal diversity may have been underestimated in mostly white British donors. It was only 6 or 7 AZD1222 recipients who were seropositive at baseline.

Worth noting for this clone: Its antigen is currently unknown.

TCRdb's copy holds only in-frame clones and misses some; the assay was immunoSEQ multiplex PCR. The sample yields approximately 130,000 clones, 70% to 90% seen once. Second-dose intervals near 4 or 12 weeks were combined. Looked up from germline, CDR1 is WSHSY and CDR2 is SAAADI. The CDR3 length is 14 residues. V shed 0 bases and J shed 8 bases, with 13 bases lying between them. The chain recombines TRBV10-2 with TRBJ1-2; D call uncertain. The source material was peripheral blood, sampled 28 days after the second AZD1222 dose. This sequence originates from an adult who received the AZD1222 COVID-19 vaccine. The CDR3 nucleotides read TGCGCCAGCAGTGAGTCTTCCCACCGGAACGGCTACACCTTC. Its protein is CASSESSHRNGYTF.